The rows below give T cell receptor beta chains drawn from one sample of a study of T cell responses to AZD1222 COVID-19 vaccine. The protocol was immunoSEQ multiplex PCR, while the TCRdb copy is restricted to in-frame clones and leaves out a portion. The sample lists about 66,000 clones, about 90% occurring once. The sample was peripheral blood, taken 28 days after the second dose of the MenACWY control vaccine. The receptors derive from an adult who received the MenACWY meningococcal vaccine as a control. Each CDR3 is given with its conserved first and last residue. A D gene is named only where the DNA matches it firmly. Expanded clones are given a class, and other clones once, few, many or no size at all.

DNA: TGTGCCTGGGCGAAAGGACAGGGGAGCTCCTTC; CDR3: CAWAKGQGSSF; D: TRBD1; size: .; J: TRBJ1-2; V: TRBV30
DNA: TGTGCCAGCTACGGACAGGGGTTCACTGAAGCTTTCTTT; CDR3: CASYGQGFTEAFF; D: TRBD1; size: .; J: TRBJ1-1; V: TRBV6-5
DNA: TGCGCCAGCAGCCTAGGGACAGGCTCTGAAGCTTTCTTT; CDR3: CASSLGTGSEAFF; D: TRBD1; size: .; J: TRBJ1-1; V: TRBV5-1
DNA: TGTGCCTGGAGCCGGGACAGGGGTGAAAAACTGTTTTTT; CDR3: CAWSRDRGEKLFF; D: TRBD1; size: .; J: TRBJ1-4; V: TRBV30
DNA: TGTGCCAGCAGTGATTTTTCCCTTGGCTCACCCCTCCACTTT; CDR3: CASSDFSLGSPLHF; D: .; size: once; J: TRBJ1-6; V: TRBV6-4
DNA: TGCAGCGTCCCCGGACTTGTAGGGGAGCTGTTTTTT; CDR3: CSVPGLVGELFF; D: .; size: .; J: TRBJ2-2; V: TRBV29-1
DNA: TGTGCCTGGAGTGTTCCCAATCAGCCCCAGCATTTT; CDR3: CAWSVPNQPQHF; D: .; size: .; J: TRBJ1-5; V: TRBV30
DNA: TGTGCCAGCAGTTTAGCGGGCAGGGGTGGAAACACCATATATTTT; CDR3: CASSLAGRGGNTIYF; D: .; size: .; J: TRBJ1-3; V: TRBV28
DNA: TGTGCCAGCAGCCCCCGAGGGTCTGGCACTGAAGCTTTCTTT; CDR3: CASSPRGSGTEAFF; D: .; size: .; J: TRBJ1-1; V: TRBV16
DNA: TGCAGTGCTGGGGGGGGCTCGGGCTACACCTTC; CDR3: CSAGGGSGYTF; D: .; size: .; J: TRBJ1-2; V: TRBV20-1
DNA: TGTGCCAGCAGTTTGGGAGGACTCCAAGAGACCCAGTACTTC; CDR3: CASSLGGLQETQYF; D: .; size: .; J: TRBJ2-5; V: TRBV28
DNA: TGTGCCAGCAGTCCGGACAGGCGGAACACTGAAGCTTTCTTT; CDR3: CASSPDRRNTEAFF; D: TRBD1; size: .; J: TRBJ1-1; V: TRBV6-5
DNA: TGTGCCAGCAGCTTGACCGGGAAAAACACTGAAGCTTTCTTT; CDR3: CASSLTGKNTEAFF; D: .; size: .; J: TRBJ1-1; V: TRBV7-9
DNA: TGTGCCAGCACCCGGACAGGGAACACTGAAGCTTTCTTT; CDR3: CASTRTGNTEAFF; D: TRBD1; size: few; J: TRBJ1-1; V: TRBV5-4
DNA: TGTGCCAGCAGCCAAGAGGGGGGGAGCTCCTACAATGAGCAGTTCTTC; CDR3: CASSQEGGSSYNEQFF; D: TRBD2; size: once; J: TRBJ2-1; V: TRBV4-2
DNA: TGTGCCAGCAGCCAAACAGCGGGAGGTACCAATGAGCAGTTCTTC; CDR3: CASSQTAGGTNEQFF; D: TRBD2; size: .; J: TRBJ2-1; V: TRBV11-2
DNA: TGTGCCAGCAGCCAATTAGCGCAAGAGACCCAGTACTTC; CDR3: CASSQLAQETQYF; D: .; size: .; J: TRBJ2-5; V: TRBV14
DNA: TGTGCCAGCAGTTATGATCTCCGTCTACCTACAACAGGGGCCAACGTCCTGACTTTC; CDR3: CASSYDLRLPTTGANVLTF; D: .; size: once; J: TRBJ2-6; V: TRBV6-2/TRBV6-3
DNA: TGTGCCAGCAGCCCCACCTGGCCCTTCTACGAGCAGTACTTC; CDR3: CASSPTWPFYEQYF; D: .; size: .; J: TRBJ2-7; V: TRBV11-2
DNA: TGTGCCAGCAGCCCCGGTAGGGGGAGGCTTTACGAGCAGTACTTC; CDR3: CASSPGRGRLYEQYF; D: .; size: .; J: TRBJ2-7; V: TRBV6-5
DNA: TGTGCCAGCAGCGCTCCGCGGGGGATCTCTGAAGCTTTCTTT; CDR3: CASSAPRGISEAFF; D: .; size: once; J: TRBJ1-1; V: TRBV6-5
DNA: TGCGCCAGCAGCCACTTAGCGGGAGCAGCCAACGAGCAGTACTTC; CDR3: CASSHLAGAANEQYF; D: TRBD2; size: .; J: TRBJ2-7; V: TRBV4-3
DNA: TGTGCCACCAGTGATTTGGGACAGGGGTATCAGCCCCAGCATTTT; CDR3: CATSDLGQGYQPQHF; D: TRBD1; size: .; J: TRBJ1-5; V: TRBV24-1
DNA: TGTGCCAGCAGTTACTCGGGGGGCGCTGCGGTCGGCGAGCAGTACTTC; CDR3: CASSYSGGAAVGEQYF; D: .; size: .; J: TRBJ2-7; V: TRBV6-5
DNA: TGTGCCAGCAGCTTATCAACAGGAGCCTACGAGCAGTACTTC; CDR3: CASSLSTGAYEQYF; D: .; size: .; J: TRBJ2-7; V: TRBV11-1